Many counts were recorded for the clone carrying this T cell receptor beta chain. The target antigen is unknown. TCRdb passed the 5' RACE reads through MiXCR, listing each CDR3 protein once. The data contain around 53,000 distinct CDR3 sequences, about 4% of them singletons. The data belong to a study of neurological immune-mediated disorders. Study-level findings and limits: Among 34 multiple sclerosis patients, phylogenetic grouping put the repertoires of 18 into a single related-CDR3 cluster, a possible signature. As far as clinical or MRI features were concerned, none was associated with the multiple sclerosis repertoire cluster.

Germline-derived CDR1 and CDR2 are SGHRS and YFSETQ. The V gene lost 4 bases and the J gene lost 6 bases, with 25 bases spanning the gap. The length of the CDR3 is 17 residues. This chain joins TRBV5-1 and TRBJ1-2; the D gene is possibly TRBD1 (5 bases). The sequencing input was PBMCs. The source of this sequence is a man in his fifties with multiple sclerosis. The CDR3 here is CASSLDRDRGDRNGYTF. The CDR3 DNA reads as TGCGCCAGCAGCCTGGACCGGGACCGCGGGGATAGGAATGGCTACACCTTC.